The rows below give T cell receptor beta chains drawn from one sample of a study of blood T cell repertoires in COVID-19. The table came from immunoSEQ multiplex PCR; TCRdb's copy has only in-frame clones and leaves some out. Here the sample spans about 200,000 clones, around 87% being singletons. What was sequenced was peripheral blood. These receptors were obtained from a man in his 60s with acute or convalescent COVID-19. CDR3s include the opening cysteine and the closing phenylalanine or tryptophan. A D gene is named only where the DNA matches it firmly. Clone size is given for some rows only: seen once, a few or many times, or a class if the clone is expanded.

>TRBJ2-7|NA|once|TRBV14
TGTGCCAGCAGCAGACAGGTCCCCTACGAGCAGTACTTC
CASSRQVPYEQYF
>TRBJ2-5|NA|NA|TRBV6-2/TRBV6-3
TGTGCCAGCAGCCCTGGGGTTAGACAGCATGAAGAGACCCAGTACTTC
CASSPGVRQHEETQYF
>TRBJ1-3|TRBD1|NA|TRBV5-1
TGCGCCAGCAGCACTGGGACAGGGACTGGAAACTCTGGAAACACCATATATTTT
CASSTGTGTGNSGNTIYF
>TRBJ1-2|NA|NA|TRBV6-1
TGTGCCAGCAGTGAAACAGGGTATGGCTACACCTTC
CASSETGYGYTF
>TRBJ2-2|TRBD1|NA|TRBV6-5
TGTGCCTTTCTAGGGGGCCCCAACACCGGGGAGCTGTTTTTT
CAFLGGPNTGELFF
>TRBJ1-1|NA|NA|TRBV5-4
TGTGCCAGCAGCTTCCCGGGACAGAACACTGAAGCTTTCTTT
CASSFPGQNTEAFF
>TRBJ2-7|NA|NA|TRBV7-2
TGTGCCAGCAGCCGACAGACCTACGAGCAGTACTTC
CASSRQTYEQYF
>TRBJ1-6|TRBD1|NA|TRBV13
TGTGCCAGCAGCTTCCGGACAGGGTTAAATTCACCCCTCCACTTT
CASSFRTGLNSPLHF
>TRBJ2-1|TRBD2|NA|TRBV2
TGTGCCAGCAGCGAAGGAGGCGGGGGTGTATATGAGCAGTTCTTC
CASSEGGGGVYEQFF
>TRBJ2-3|TRBD2|NA|TRBV6-4
TGTGCCAGCAGTGACATTGTAGCGGGGGGCCCAGATACGCAGTATTTT
CASSDIVAGGPDTQYF
>TRBJ1-2|NA|NA|TRBV14
TGTGCCAGCAGCCAAGTGACGGGACACTCTAATAACTATGGCTACACCTTC
CASSQVTGHSNNYGYTF
>TRBJ2-1|TRBD2|NA|TRBV15
TGTGCCACCAGCCCATGGACTAGCGGGGGGAAAATCAATGAGCAGTTCTTC
CATSPWTSGGKINEQFF
>TRBJ1-6|TRBD1|NA|TRBV10-3
TGTGCCATCAGCCCGGGACAGATGAATTCACCCCTCCACTTT
CAISPGQMNSPLHF
>TRBJ2-1|TRBD2|once|TRBV5-4
TGTGCCAGCAGCCCAAAAGGGGTTTTAGCGGGGAATGAGCAGTTCTTC
CASSPKGVLAGNEQFF
>TRBJ1-5|TRBD1|NA|TRBV6-5
TGTGCCAGCAGTTACGGCAGGGGGCCTGGTCAGCCCCAGCATTTT
CASSYGRGPGQPQHF
>TRBJ2-1|TRBD1|NA|TRBV18
TGTGCCAGCTCACCATGGACAGGGATTACCTACAATGAGCAGTTCTTC
CASSPWTGITYNEQFF
>TRBJ1-1|NA|few|TRBV5-6
TGTGCCAGCAGCTTGGGTTGGGGGGACACTGAAGCTTTCTTT
CASSLGWGDTEAFF
>TRBJ1-6|TRBD1|few|TRBV19
TGTGCCAGTAGTATAGTTGGGACAGGGTATAATTCACCCCTCCACTTT
CASSIVGTGYNSPLHF
>TRBJ2-2|TRBD1|NA|TRBV9
TGTGCCAGCAGCGTAGGGACCCGGACAGGGGCTTTCGGCGGGGAGCTGTTTTTT
CASSVGTRTGAFGGELFF
>TRBJ2-5|NA|NA|TRBV5-1
TGCGCCAGCAGCTTGTTCGGGCGAGGGGAGACCCAGTACTTC
CASSLFGRGETQYF
>TRBJ2-7|TRBD2|NA|TRBV18
TGTGCCAGCTCACTGGGGACTAGCGGACCTTACGAGCAGTACTTC
CASSLGTSGPYEQYF
>TRBJ2-2|NA|NA|TRBV18
TGTGCCAGCTCACTAATAGGGGAAACCGGGGAGCTGTTTTTT
CASSLIGETGELFF